These 27 T cell receptor beta chains originate from one sample sequenced in a study of Ad26.COV2.S vaccination and SARS-CoV-2 variants (dated by TCRdb to the early 2020s). The library was prepared using the immunoSEQ multiplex PCR assay. In its TCRdb copy, this immuneACCESS table keeps in-frame sequences only and misses some clones. Where compared with another copy, unresolved V genes explain less than half of these, and the others have no known cause. In this sample the table shows about 420,000 clones, roughly 88% of which occur a single time. The ten largest clones represent about 4% of the sample. The label giving this sample's treatment or condition can be read as: some 20 received Ad26.COV2.S at low or high dose, single or two shots; about 5 received placebo; per-sample allocation not given. Repertoires of vaccine and placebo recipients were sequenced from samples taken on day 63 after the first injection.

The sequenced sample was peripheral blood, obtained in a trial of Ad26.COV2.S vaccine versus placebo. The receptors were sampled from a person between 18 and 60 years old who received the Ad26.COV2.S COVID-19 vaccine or a placebo.

The chain recombines TRBV7-2 with TRBJ1-1; a weak D match, TRBD1 (5 bases). The CDR3 has 15 residues. Trimming removed 3 bases at V and 1 base at J, with 12 bases between. CDR1 is SGHTA, CDR2 FQGNSA, per germline. The CDR3 coding sequence is TGTGCCAGCAGCTTCCCCGTAGGGGCGAACACTGAAGCTTTCTTT. Its translation is CASSFPVGANTEAFF.

The J gene is TRBJ2-7, the V gene TRBV18, with 8 bases lining up with TRBD2. The CDR3 loop spans 15 amino acids. The trim removed 3 bases at V and 5 bases at J, leaving 9 bases unmatched. Germline-derived CDR1 and CDR2 are KGHSH and LQKENI. CDR3 region: CASSPGTRLYDEQYF. Written as DNA, the CDR3 is TGTGCCAGCTCACCTGGGACTAGACTCTACGACGAGCAGTACTTC.

J is TRBJ1-1 and V is TRBV9, with D perhaps matching TRBD1 (6 bases). This CDR3 region has 14 residues. Germline loops: CDR1 SGDLS, CDR2 YYNGEE. The V and J ends lost 4 bases and 5 bases respectively, with 15 bases between them. The DNA of the CDR3 is TGTGCCAGCAGCCCTACGTGGGGGCAAACTGAAGCTTTCTTT. Residues: CASSPTWGQTEAFF.

The genes are TRBV19 and TRBJ2-3; 7 bases map to TRBD2. The germline CDR1 and CDR2 sequences are LNHDA and SQIVND (reference sequence). This CDR3 is built from 15 residues. Losses at the gene ends were 6 bases for V and 2 bases for J; bases not matched to a gene: 8. CDR3 DNA: TGTGCCAGTAGCCAGGGCACTAGCGACACAGATACGCAGTATTTT. Amino acids: CASSQGTSDTDTQYF.

The CDR3 protein is CASSQEPGPTMGSYGYTF. The CDR3 DNA is TGCGCCAGCAGCCAAGAACCAGGGCCTACTATGGGATCCTATGGCTACACCTTC. The chain recombines TRBV4-1 with TRBJ1-2, with D perhaps TRBD1 (5 bases). Trimming took 0 bases from V and 4 from J, leaving 21 bases between them. This CDR3 has 18 amino acids. Germline CDR1 MGHRA, CDR2 YSYEKL.

The rearrangement links TRBV11-1 to TRBJ2-7; 8 bases map to TRBD1. This CDR3 has 14 residues. From germline, CDR1 is SGHAT and CDR2 FQDESV (reference sequence). V lost 1 base, J lost 6 bases, and 5 bases stayed unmatched. CDR3 nucleotide sequence: TGTGCCAGCAGCTTAGGGCAGGGGGCAATCGAGCAGTACTTC. This encodes CASSLGQGAIEQYF.

This clone was seen a single time. Other nucleotide sequences in the sample specify the same CDR3. The rearrangement joins TRBV6-1 to TRBJ1-1, with D possibly TRBD1 on 5 matching bases. This CDR3 region has 13 residues. V lost 3 bases and J 5 bases, leaving 10 bases between the germline ends. Germline assignment: CDR1 MNHNS and CDR2 SASEGT. The CDR3 sequence: CASSEAQGTEAFF. The CDR3 DNA reads TGTGCCAGCAGTGAGGCTCAGGGAACTGAAGCTTTCTTT.

This chain connects TRBV6-6 to TRBJ2-1, with 10 bases that match TRBD2. The CDR3 is made up of 16 amino acids. After removal of 2 bases from V and 5 bases from J, the junction contained 6 bases not matched to a gene. Per germline, CDR1 MNHNY and CDR2 SVGAGI (reference sequence). The CDR3 DNA reads TGTGCCAGCAGTTACGCCCTAGCGGGGGTCGACAATGAGCAGTTCTTC. This encodes CASSYALAGVDNEQFF.

The rearrangement links TRBV3-1 (or the pseudogene TRBV3-2) to TRBJ1-2; tentative D call: TRBD1 (5 bases). The CDR3 consists of 13 residues. Between the trimmed V and J ends, which lost 3 bases and 8 bases, there was a span of 13 bases. Looked up from germline, CDR1 is LGHDT and CDR2 is YNNKEL (reference sequence). The CDR3 DNA reads TGTGCCAGCAGCCAGGGGGGACTGGGGGGCTACACCTTC. Its translation: CASSQGGLGGYTF.

The chain uses TRBV6-5 and TRBJ1-2, with D perhaps TRBD1 (6 bases). Germline CDR1 reads MNHEY; CDR2 reads SVGAGI. The CDR3 has 15 residues. Trimming pared 5 bases from V and 6 bases from J, leaving 19 bases between. CDR3 sequence reads: CASSRWGQGENGYTF. CDR3 coding DNA: TGTGCCAGCAGTCGGTGGGGGCAAGGCGAGAATGGCTACACCTTC.

V usage is TRBV3-1 (or the pseudogene TRBV3-2) and J usage is TRBJ2-1; D could derive from TRBD1 or TRBD2 (5 bases each). The CDR3 spans 13 residues. Trimming took 5 bases from V and 10 from J, leaving 15 bases between them. Germline lookup yields CDR1 LGHDT and CDR2 YNNKEL (reference sequence). The chain's CDR3 is CASSTPLGEEQFF. CDR3 in DNA: TGTGCCAGCAGCACCCCGTTAGGGGAGGAGCAGTTCTTC.

The chain couples TRBV6-2 or TRBV6-3 to TRBJ1-2; 7 nucleotides match TRBD1. The CDR3 contains 12 residues. Germline V CDR1 and CDR2: MNHEY, SVGEGT. V lost 6 bases and J lost 8; bases outside the gene matches: 6. The CDR3 region is CASSRQGSGYTF. The CDR3 region has the DNA TGTGCCAGCAGCAGACAGGGAAGCGGCTACACCTTC.

The rearrangement links TRBV19 to TRBJ2-1; a possible D gene is TRBD1 (6 bases). The germline V gene has CDR1 LNHDA and CDR2 SQIVND (reference sequence). The CDR3 contains 16 residues. Trimming took off 3 bases at V and 2 bases at J, with 14 bases between the two ends. Here the CDR3 reads CASSMWGQGPYNEQFF. In DNA, the CDR3 is TGTGCCAGTAGTATGTGGGGTCAGGGGCCCTACAATGAGCAGTTCTTC.

The chain joins TRBV15 to TRBJ2-5; no clear D gene. The CDR3 spans 13 residues. V lost 4 bases and J lost 5, with 11 bases in between. The germline gives CDR1 LNHNV, CDR2 YYDKDF (reference sequence). The CDR3 DNA sequence: TGTGCCACCAGCAATAGAATCTGGGAGACCCAGTACTTC. Protein product: CATSNRIWETQYF.

The chain carries TRBV12-3 or TRBV12-4 and TRBJ2-1; 9 bases are a match to TRBD1. V shed 6 bases, J shed 8 bases, and the junction held 2 bases outside the gene matches. The CDR3 consists of 12 residues. The CDR3 DNA sequence: TGTGCCAGCAGCACAGGGGGCTATGAGCAGTTCTTC. Its protein product is CASSTGGYEQFF.

The chain links TRBV5-6 to TRBJ1-2; the D gene is possibly TRBD1 (6 bases). V was cut by 4 bases and J by 8 bases, with 12 bases left in between. This CDR3 spans 12 amino acids. Per germline, CDR1 SGHDT and CDR2 YYEEEE. The CDR3 region has the DNA TGTGCCAGCAGCCCCACAGGGTTGGGCTACACCTTC. Protein sequence: CASSPTGLGYTF.

V is TRBV28 and J is TRBJ1-1; 7 bases are a match to TRBD1. The J segment lost 1 base and the V segment lost 7 bases, leaving 6 bases of the junction unmatched. There are 14 residues in the CDR3. Looked up from germline, CDR1 is MDHEN and CDR2 is SYDVKM. The CDR3 protein is CASTAGGGNTEAFF. In DNA form, the CDR3 reads TGTGCCAGCACTGCAGGGGGGGGGAACACTGAAGCTTTCTTT.

This clone was seen a handful of times. The chain links TRBV13 to TRBJ1-6; 8 bases map to TRBD1. Germline V gene sequence: CDR1 PRHDT, CDR2 FYEKMQ (reference sequence). This CDR3 has 17 residues. V gave up 5 bases and J gave up 4 bases; unmatched junction bases: 10. The CDR3 loop is CASSINRGSGYNSPLHF. CDR3 DNA: TGTGCCAGCAGCATCAACAGGGGGTCTGGGTATAATTCACCCCTCCACTTT.

This chain joins TRBV10-3 and TRBJ2-3, with 7 nucleotides matching TRBD2. With V trimmed by 5 bases and J by 2 bases, 10 bases remained unmatched. This CDR3 has 16 amino acids. CDR1 is ENHRY and CDR2 is SYGVKD in the germline V gene. Here the CDR3 DNA reads TGTGCCATCAGTAATTCGGGGGGTTTACCCACAGATACGCAGTATTTT. Amino acids: CAISNSGGLPTDTQYF.

The table lists this clone with a count of one. Other DNA sequences in this specimen translate into the identical CDR3. This rearrangement joins TRBV18 to TRBJ2-3; D remains unclear. The CDR3 consists of 12 residues. CDR1 is KGHSH and CDR2 is LQKENI in the germline V gene. The V end lost 3 bases, the J end lost 3 bases, and 4 bases lay between the germline ends. The CDR3 loop reads CASSPRTDTQYF. The DNA of the CDR3 is TGTGCCAGCTCACCCAGAACAGATACGCAGTATTTT.

V usage is TRBV4-1 and J usage is TRBJ2-7; 9 positions match TRBD1. This CDR3 is 16 amino acids long. Per the germline V gene, CDR1 is MGHRA and CDR2 is YSYEKL. J gave up 1 base and V 1 base, and 5 bases lay outside the gene matches. CDR3 DNA sequence: TGCGCCAGCAGCCAAGCGTGGGACAGGGTATCCTACGAGCAGTACTTC. This gives the protein CASSQAWDRVSYEQYF.

Concerning this clone: A read error may produce the germline difference seen at one junction end. V is TRBV2 and J is TRBJ2-3; TRBD1 agrees at 8 bases. The CDR3 has 10 amino acids. Germline assignment: CDR1 SNHLY and CDR2 FYNNEI. CDR3 amino acids: CASTLGQAHF. In DNA form, the CDR3 reads TGTGCCAGCACGTTGGGACAGGCTCATTTT.

This clone has a handful of counts. The gene calls are TRBV10-2 and TRBJ1-5; D is unclear. Trimming took off 2 bases at V and 7 bases at J, with 9 bases between the two ends. This CDR3 contains 13 residues. The V gene's germline CDR1 is WSHSY and CDR2 SAAADI. In DNA, the CDR3 is TGCGCCAGCAGTGAGGAATTCGGGCAGCCCCAGCATTTT. It codes for CASSEEFGQPQHF.

The chain links TRBV28 to TRBJ2-3; TRBD1 agrees at 7 bases. Trimming at V came to 5 bases and at J to 4 bases, leaving 6 bases not matched to a gene. In germline, CDR1 is MDHEN, CDR2 SYDVKM. This CDR3 has 14 residues. CDR3 sequence: CASSDRVGPDTQYF. The CDR3 bases are TGTGCCAGCAGTGACAGGGTTGGGCCAGATACGCAGTATTTT.

The chain links TRBV7-2 to TRBJ2-5; TRBD2 matches 8 bases. Germline V gene data show CDR1 as SGHTA and CDR2 as FQGNSA. The CDR3 runs 14 residues. After removal of 4 bases from V and 5 bases from J, the junction contained 6 bases not matched to a gene. The CDR3 DNA is TGTGCCAGCAGCTCGACTAGCGTTTCGGAGACCCAGTACTTC. Translated: CASSSTSVSETQYF.

This clone was found once. The chain recombines TRBV27 with TRBJ2-1; TRBD2 might be the D (5 bases). Germline CDR1 and CDR2: MNHEY and SMNVEV (reference sequence). V lost 2 bases to trimming and J lost 5 bases, with 7 bases between them. CDR3 length equals 13 residues. The CDR3 DNA is TGTGCCAGCAGTTTAAGTAGCGACAATGAGCAGTTCTTC. This gives the protein CASSLSSDNEQFF.

The CDR3 region has the DNA TGTGCCAGCAGCGCGGGACAGCACACCTCTGAAGCTTTCTTT. Translation gives CASSAGQHTSEAFF. The V call is TRBV11-2, the J call TRBJ1-1; 7 bases map to TRBD1. This CDR3 spans 14 amino acids. V shed 5 bases and J 6 bases; nucleotides not matched to a gene: 9. The germline V gene encodes CDR1 SGHAT and CDR2 FQNNGV. The full variable domain, rest sourced from reference TRBV11-2 and TRBJ1-1, is EAGVAQSPRYKIIEKRQSVAFWCNPISGHATLYWYQQILGQGPKLLIQFQNNGVVDDSQLPKDRFSAERLKGVDSTLKIQPAKLEDSAVYLCASSAGQHTSEAFFGQGTRLTVV.